The present entry profiles one TCR beta chain with its context. Its antigen is unknown. The entry originates in a study of cytomegalovirus exposure and HLA in healthy donors. Turning to the study itself: The same platform as the approximately 670 first-cohort repertoires was used for the 110 or so validation repertoires, a later analysis reported.

Study-wide findings and caveats: Published work reported that the classifier diagnosed cytomegalovirus status with high specificity and sensitivity. Listed as cytomegalovirus-associated were approximately 160 TCR beta chains. According to a subsequent analysis, TCR clusters from the first cohort were inclined to appear together in the roughly 120 validation repertoires.

Only in-frame clones appear in the TCRdb table, and some are missing; sequencing was by immunoSEQ multiplex PCR. The data contain about 250,000 clones, less than 90% of them singletons. The receptor comes from a man aged 18 to 35 in good health and CMV-seropositive. Sample: PBMCs.

The CDR3 coding sequence is TGTGCCAGCAGGGAAGTTCCACGTGGCGGGGAGCTGTTTTTT. The encoded protein is CASREVPRGGELFF. The gene calls are TRBV28 and TRBJ2-2; no reliable D call. From germline, CDR1 is MDHEN and CDR2 SYDVKM. V lost 6 bases and J lost 7, with 15 bases in between. The CDR3 is 14 residues long.